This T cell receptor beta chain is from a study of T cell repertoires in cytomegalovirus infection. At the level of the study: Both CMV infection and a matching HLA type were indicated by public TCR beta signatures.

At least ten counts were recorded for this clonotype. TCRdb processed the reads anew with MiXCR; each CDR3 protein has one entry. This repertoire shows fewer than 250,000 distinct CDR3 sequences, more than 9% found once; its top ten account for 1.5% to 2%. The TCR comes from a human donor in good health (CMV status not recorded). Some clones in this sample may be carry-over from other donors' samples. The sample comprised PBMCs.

The CDR3 DNA is TGTGCCACCGGAAGGGGAGGGGAGACCCAGTACTTC. It codes for CATGRGGETQYF. The gene calls are TRBV7-2 and TRBJ2-5, with 7 bases identical to TRBD2. Germline V gene sequence: CDR1 SGHTA, CDR2 FQGNSA. The CDR3 sequence is 12 residues long. J lost 5 bases, V lost 10 bases, and 7 bases had no gene match.